Following are 16 T cell receptor beta chains from one sample sequenced in a study of shared clonotypes between healthy human individuals. Assay used: immunoSEQ multiplex PCR; TCRdb lists only in-frame clones, some missing. The sample carries 1.5 million to 2.5 million clones, about 95% recorded once. Positively selected for CCR7, the CD45RO-negative cells used as naive CD8 cells excluded terminally differentiated effector memory CD45RA+ cells. The specimen sequenced was naive CD8+ T cells sorted from blood. These receptors all come from a young man in good health.

A remark on this clone: The identical CDR3 is also encoded by other nucleotide sequences in the sample. The rearrangement uses TRBV2 and TRBJ2-7; perhaps TRBD2 as D (6 bases). Germline V gene data show CDR1 as SNHLY and CDR2 as FYNNEI. This CDR3 has 14 amino acids. V lost 3 bases and J lost 0, with 9 bases in between. The CDR3 DNA reads TGTGCCAGCAGTGAGGGACTCAGCTCCTACGAGCAGTACTTC. Encoded protein: CASSEGLSSYEQYF.

The chain links TRBV27 to TRBJ2-1; 8 bases line up with TRBD2. Trimming at V came to 5 bases and at J to 2 bases, leaving 5 bases not matched to a gene. CDR1 is MNHEY, CDR2 SMNVEV, per germline (reference sequence). The CDR3 extends over 15 amino acids. CDR3 DNA: TGTGCCAGCAGTCAGCTAGCGGGCACCTACAATGAGCAGTTCTTC. Protein product: CASSQLAGTYNEQFF.

This chain links TRBV2 with TRBJ2-7; 10 nucleotides match TRBD2. The length of the CDR3 is 16 residues. Germline CDR1 and CDR2: SNHLY and FYNNEI. V trimming: 4 bases; J trimming: 7 bases; junction bases outside the gene matches: 13. CDR3 coding DNA: TGTGCCAGCAGTGGGCCGCAGCGGGAGGGCCCGAATGAGCAGTACTTC. It codes for CASSGPQREGPNEQYF.

V gene TRBV5-4 combines with J gene TRBJ2-5; 7 bases line up with TRBD1. The CDR3 runs 13 residues. The ends lost 4 bases at V and 5 bases at J; junction bases unmatched: 5. Per the germline V gene, CDR1 is SGHNT and CDR2 is YYREEE (reference sequence). The CDR3 here is CASSPGQSETQYF. In nucleotides, the CDR3 is TGTGCCAGCAGCCCGGGACAGAGCGAGACCCAGTACTTC. The full variable domain, with the rest looked up from reference TRBV5-4 and TRBJ2-5, is ETGVTQSPTHLIKTRGQQVTLRCSSQSGHNTVSWYQQALGQGPQFIFQYYREEENGRGNFPPRFSGLQFPNYSSELNVNALELDDSALYLCASSPGQSETQYFGPGTRLLVL.

This chain joins TRBV7-8 and TRBJ2-1; 8 nucleotides agree with TRBD2. Germline CDR1 reads SGHVS; CDR2 reads FQNEAQ. The CDR3 length is 17 residues. The trim removed 1 base at V and 6 bases at J, leaving 11 bases unmatched. The CDR3 sequence: CASSLDVAGGSGNEQFF. The CDR3 DNA is TGTGCCAGCAGCTTAGATGTCGCGGGGGGCTCAGGCAATGAGCAGTTCTTC. Combining the CDR3 with reference TRBV7-8 and TRBJ2-1 gives the whole variable domain GAGVSQSPRYKVAKRGQDVALRCDPISGHVSLFWYQQALGQGPEFLTYFQNEAQLDKSGLPSDRFFAERPEGSVSTLKIQRTQQEDSAVYLCASSLDVAGGSGNEQFFGPGTRLTVL.

This clone was found a few times. The chain has TRBV4-1 and TRBJ1-1; D is uncertain. CDR1 and CDR2 from the germline V gene are MGHRA and YSYEKL. V gave up 1 base and J gave up 5 bases, with 11 bases separating them. There are 14 residues in the CDR3. CDR3 DNA: TGCGCCAGCAGCCAAGGAGGGTTGGGGACTGAAGCTTTCTTT. Encoded protein: CASSQGGLGTEAFF.

The J gene is TRBJ2-3, the V gene TRBV5-8; D could derive from TRBD1 or TRBD2 (5 bases each). The CDR3 consists of 15 residues. V lost 4 bases and J 2 bases, leaving 14 bases between the germline ends. CDR1 SGHTS and CDR2 YDEGEE come from the germline V gene. The CDR3 here is CASSPRPGPTDTQYF. For the CDR3, the DNA is TGTGCCAGCAGCCCACGGCCGGGGCCCACAGATACGCAGTATTTT. The variable domain in full, completed from reference TRBV5-8 and TRBJ2-3, reads EAGVTQSPTHLIKTRGQQATLRCSPISGHTSVYWYQQALGLGLQFLLWYDEGEERNRGNFPPRFSGRQFPNYSSELNVNALELEDSALYLCASSPRPGPTDTQYFGPGTRLTVL.

The chain carries TRBV5-1 and TRBJ2-7, with TRBD1 matching 7 bases. Germline V gene sequence: CDR1 SGHRS, CDR2 YFSETQ. V was clipped by 2 bases and J by 2 bases; unmatched bases: 4. CDR3 length: 14 amino acids. Written as DNA, the CDR3 is TGCGCCAGCAGCTTTCACAGGGGACCCTACGAGCAGTACTTC. It is translated as CASSFHRGPYEQYF.

The V and J genes are TRBV5-1 and TRBJ1-1; 7 bases align to TRBD1. The CDR3 is 14 residues long. CDR1 SGHRS and CDR2 YFSETQ come from the germline V gene. The V and J ends lost 6 bases and 1 base, in that order; junction bases with no gene match: 6. DNA of the CDR3: TGCGCCAGCACCGAGGACAGGTCGAACACTGAAGCTTTCTTT. Encoded protein: CASTEDRSNTEAFF.

J is TRBJ2-7 and V is TRBV28; a weak D match, TRBD1 (6 bases). The CDR3 has 14 amino acids. V dropped 3 bases and J dropped 3 bases, with 12 bases sitting between them. Germline assignment: CDR1 MDHEN and CDR2 SYDVKM. The CDR3 sequence is CASSFVIGGYEQYF. DNA for the CDR3: TGTGCCAGCAGTTTTGTAATAGGGGGCTACGAGCAGTACTTC.

The CDR3 sequence is CACRSGETYEQYF. For the CDR3, the DNA is TGTGCCTGCCGCAGCGGGGAGACCTACGAGCAGTACTTC. This sequence joins TRBV5-4 and TRBJ2-7; 7 positions agree with TRBD2. In germline, CDR1 is SGHNT, CDR2 YYREEE (reference sequence). This CDR3 has 13 amino acids. J was trimmed by 2 bases and V by 10 bases; bases with no gene match: 9.

V usage is TRBV10-2 and J usage is TRBJ1-1; no reliable D call. This CDR3 is built from 12 residues. Per germline, CDR1 WSHSY and CDR2 SAAADI. V gave up 4 bases and J gave up 4 bases, with 7 bases separating them. The CDR3 DNA sequence: TGCGCCAGCAGTGCGGTATTCACTGAAGCTTTCTTT. Its translation: CASSAVFTEAFF.

This chain uses TRBV5-6 with TRBJ2-7; either TRBD1 or TRBD2 may fit D (5 bases each). With 0 bases removed from V and 5 bases from J, the gap between germline ends came to 12 bases. CDR1 and CDR2 (germline): SGHDT, YYEEEE. The CDR3 is 14 amino acids. CDR3 bases: TGTGCCAGCAGCTTGGATGGGACGCTAAACGAGCAGTACTTC. Translating it yields CASSLDGTLNEQYF. Full variable domain (outside the CDR3, taken from reference TRBV5-6 and TRBJ2-7): DAGVTQSPTHLIKTRGQQVTLRCSPKSGHDTVSWYQQALGQGPQFIFQYYEEEERQRGNFPDRFSGHQFPNYSSELNVNALLLGDSALYLCASSLDGTLNEQYFGPGTRLTVT.

The J gene is TRBJ2-1, the V gene TRBV7-6; D ambiguous. V was cut by 5 bases and J by 4 bases, with 6 bases left in between. CDR1 and CDR2 from the germline V gene are SGHVS and FNYEAQ. This CDR3 spans 12 amino acids. CDR3 residues: CASSPRYNEQFF. The CDR3 nucleotides read TGTGCCAGCAGCCCCCGTTACAATGAGCAGTTCTTC.

This clone was picked up one time. The genes are TRBV4-1 and TRBJ2-7; 11 positions match TRBD1. CDR3 size: 15 residues. Germline lookup yields CDR1 MGHRA and CDR2 YSYEKL. V gave up 5 bases and J gave up 4 bases; unmatched junction bases: 7. CDR3 protein: CASSEGTGGGYEQYF. The CDR3 region has the DNA TGCGCCAGCAGCGAAGGGACAGGGGGTGGATACGAGCAGTACTTC.

Concerning this clone itself: This sample also contains other DNA sequences that code for the same CDR3. The rearrangement joins TRBV6-1 to TRBJ1-2; perhaps TRBD1 as D (5 bases). Deletions cut 3 bases from V and 7 bases from J, with 9 bases between. Germline CDR1 reads MNHNS; CDR2 reads SASEGT. The CDR3 covers 12 residues. CDR3 region: CASSEVGGGYTF. CDR3 DNA sequence: TGTGCCAGCAGTGAGGTTGGGGGTGGCTACACCTTC.